This T cell receptor beta chain was documented in a study of blood T cell repertoires in COVID-19. Overall study context: Spain, Italy and the United States supplied samples that represented acute and convalescent COVID-19. T cells, B-cell-depleted T cells, or PBMCs provided the cDNA or gDNA that served as material.

The CDR3 totals 14 residues. J was trimmed by 11 bases and V by 6 bases; bases with no gene match: 8. The germline V gene encodes CDR1 SNHLY and CDR2 FYNNEI. Source study methods: Reference gene primer amplification gave estimated nucleated cell counts. Libraries were prepared by immunoSEQ multiplex PCR; TCRdb keeps only in-frame clonotypes and omits some of them. V and J calls and clone size are those listed in that table; D and trimming were worked out from the DNA. Counted here are roughly 100,000 clones, roughly 84% occurring once; the ten biggest clones make up around 4.5%. The clonotype originates from a human donor in a cohort sampled during active COVID-19. The chain joins TRBV2 to TRBJ1-6; TRBD1 aligns across 9 bases. Sequencing was performed on peripheral blood. CDR3 amino acids: CASRPGQGRPPLHF. CDR3 bases: TGTGCCAGCAGACCGGGACAGGGACGTCCACCCCTCCACTTT.